The 14 T cell receptor beta chains presented below share a single source sample, sequenced in a study of T-cell memory formation after mild COVID-19. TCRdb itself ran the 5' RACE reads through MiXCR, one entry per CDR3 protein. The table includes 80,000 to 130,000 distinct CDR3 sequences, 11% detected once. Sample: PBMCs or a T cell subset sorted from them (not recorded which). The receptor set was obtained from a man aged 18 to 30 who had mild COVID-19 (a few samples of this study predate the infection). Cell type and time point are not known.

The sample holds a few counts of this clonotype. This sequence joins TRBV4-3 and TRBJ2-2; D is unclear. Trimming removed 1 base at V and 4 bases at J, with 13 bases between. The CDR3 extends over 16 amino acids. Germline V gene lookup returns CDR1 LGHNA and CDR2 YSLEER. The CDR3 DNA is TGCGCCAGCAGCCAAGGTAGCAGGACGGGCACCGGGGAGCTGTTTTTT. This gives the protein CASSQGSRTGTGELFF.

The rearrangement joins TRBV7-8 to TRBJ2-5; perhaps TRBD1 as D (6 bases). V was cut by 3 bases and J by 4 bases, with 12 bases left in between. This CDR3 is 14 amino acids long. Germline CDR1 SGHVS, CDR2 FQNEAQ. For the CDR3, the DNA is TGTGCCAGCAGCTTCAGGGGCTTGGGAGAGACCCAGTACTTC. Translated, it gives CASSFRGLGETQYF. The whole variable domain, remainder taken from reference TRBV7-8 and TRBJ2-5, is GAGVSQSPRYKVAKRGQDVALRCDPISGHVSLFWYQQALGQGPEFLTYFQNEAQLDKSGLPSDRFFAERPEGSVSTLKIQRTQQEDSAVYLCASSFRGLGETQYFGPGTRLLVL.

This clonotype has more than one count but fewer than ten. The chain is built from TRBV20-1 and TRBJ2-3; possibly TRBD1 for D (6 bases). This CDR3 has 16 amino acids. Germline V CDR1 and CDR2: DFQATT, SNEGSKA (reference sequence). V was clipped by 0 bases and J by 0 bases, with 13 bases between them. The CDR3 region is CSARDPQGPSTDTQYF. Here the CDR3 DNA reads TGCAGTGCTAGAGATCCGCAGGGGCCTAGCACAGATACGCAGTATTTT.

The sample holds many counts of this clonotype. The chain has TRBV5-1 and TRBJ2-1, with no clear D. Trimming removed 1 base from V and 3 bases from J, with 8 bases in between. Germline-derived CDR1 and CDR2 are SGHRS and YFSETQ. The CDR3 is made up of 14 amino acids. The CDR3, as DNA: TGCGCCAGCAGCTTGCATGGGAACTACAATGAGCAGTTCTTC. This encodes CASSLHGNYNEQFF. Filled out from reference TRBV5-1 and TRBJ2-1, the complete variable domain reads KAGVTQTPRYLIKTRGQQVTLSCSPISGHRSVSWYQQTPGQGLQFLFEYFSETQRNKGNFPGRFSGRQFSNSRSEMNVSTLELGDSALYLCASSLHGNYNEQFFGPGTRLTVL.

The rearrangement links TRBV12-3 or TRBV12-4 to TRBJ2-5; 9 nucleotides agree with TRBD2. This CDR3 spans 15 amino acids. Trimming cost V 1 base and J 5 bases; bases outside gene matches: 5. The CDR3 loop reads CASSLGLAGLETQYF. CDR3 nucleotide sequence: TGTGCCAGCAGTTTAGGGCTAGCGGGGTTGGAGACCCAGTACTTC.

The rearrangement joins TRBV10-3 to TRBJ2-3; maybe TRBD1 (7 bases). V was clipped by 6 bases and J by 6 bases, with 10 bases between them. The length of the CDR3 is 12 residues. Germline assignment: CDR1 ENHRY and CDR2 SYGVKD. The CDR3 is CAIRQGRDTQYF. The DNA for the CDR3 is TGTGCCATCAGACAGGGGAGGGATACGCAGTATTTT.

This clonotype was seen a few times. The V and J genes are TRBV27 and TRBJ2-7; 11 bases map to TRBD2. CDR1 is MNHEY, CDR2 SMNVEV, per germline (reference sequence). This CDR3 has 13 amino acids. Trimming removed 4 bases from V and 6 bases from J; junction bases left unmatched: 2. In nucleotides, the CDR3 is TGTGCCAGCAGTTCGGGACTAGCGGCCGAGCAGTACTTC. Its translation: CASSSGLAAEQYF.

A few counts support this clonotype. The chain carries TRBV29-1 and TRBJ1-2; D ambiguous. Trimming stripped 5 bases from V and 3 bases from J, with 4 bases between. This CDR3 has 10 residues. Germline CDR1 SQVTM, CDR2 ANQGSEA. CDR3: CSVSDYGYTF. The CDR3 nucleotides read TGCAGCGTTTCGGACTATGGCTACACCTTC.

This clonotype was seen more than once but under ten times. The chain carries TRBV12-3 or TRBV12-4 and TRBJ2-7; D unclear. The CDR3 is 13 amino acids. V dropped 3 bases and J dropped 2 bases, with 8 bases sitting between them. CDR3 sequence (DNA): TGTGCCAGCAGTTTGGGTCACCCCTACGAGCAGTACTTC. Translation: CASSLGHPYEQYF.

The chain combines TRBV27 with TRBJ2-7, with D perhaps matching TRBD1 or TRBD2 (5 bases each). This CDR3 is built from 11 residues. Germline values: CDR1 MNHEY, CDR2 SMNVEV (reference sequence). The germline V and J ends were trimmed by 5 bases and 5 bases, with 7 bases remaining between them. CDR3 residues: CASSQGHEQYF. Here the CDR3 DNA reads TGTGCCAGCAGTCAGGGACACGAGCAGTACTTC.

The chain employs TRBV7-6 and TRBJ1-2; 7 bases are a match to TRBD1. Germline V gene data show CDR1 as SGHVS and CDR2 as FNYEAQ. Trimming cost V 4 bases and J 3 bases; bases outside gene matches: 11. The CDR3 has 16 amino acids. This CDR3 reads CASSSPPGQGDYGYTF. CDR3 nucleotides: TGTGCCAGCAGCTCCCCCCCTGGCCAGGGGGACTATGGCTACACCTTC.

This chain joins TRBV5-6 and TRBJ2-5; tentatively, D is TRBD2 (6 bases). Germline V gives CDR1 SGHDT, CDR2 YYEEEE. This CDR3 has 15 residues. The ends were cut back, 3 bases at V and 5 bases at J, with 17 bases in the middle. In nucleotides, the CDR3 is TGTGCCAGCAGCTCCGGGGGACCCACGAGTGAGACCCAGTACTTC. The encoded protein is CASSSGGPTSETQYF.

This clonotype was detected only a few times. V usage is TRBV2 and J usage is TRBJ2-1; 12 bases match TRBD2. V gave up 10 bases and J gave up 9 bases; unmatched junction bases: 7. CDR1 is SNHLY and CDR2 is FYNNEI in the germline V gene. This CDR3 is 13 amino acids long. Here the CDR3 reads CATSGGDYGEQFF. CDR3 nucleotides: TGTGCCACTAGCGGGGGGGATTACGGTGAGCAGTTCTTC.

The chain joins TRBV12-3 or TRBV12-4 to TRBJ2-3; TRBD2 agrees at 8 bases. CDR3 length equals 14 residues. V lost 5 bases to trimming and J lost 2 bases; unmatched junction nucleotides: 3. The CDR3 spells CASSRAGVTDTQYF. In nucleotides, the CDR3 is TGTGCCAGCAGTCGAGCGGGGGTCACAGATACGCAGTATTTT.